This is a list of T cell receptor beta chains from one sample in a study of T-cell memory formation after mild COVID-19. TCRdb reprocessed the 5' RACE reads via MiXCR and lists one record per CDR3 protein. The sample shows around 410,000 distinct CDR3 sequences, 23% of them seen only once. What was sequenced was PBMCs or a T cell subset sorted from them (not recorded which). These receptors were obtained from an adult woman who had mild COVID-19 (a few samples of this study predate the infection). Cell type and time point are not known. Both conserved end residues are part of each CDR3. D genes are given only for firm matches. Only some rows state a clone size, as once, few, many or a class for expanded clones.

CDR3 DNA: TGTGCCAGCAGTGAAGGCCGGGGTCAGTACTACGAGCAGTACTTC
CDR3 protein: CASSEGRGQYYEQYF
CDR3 length: 15
J gene: TRBJ2-7
clone size: -
V gene: TRBV6-1
D gene: -

CDR3 DNA: TGCGCCAGCAGCTGGGGGACTAGCACTGAGCAGTTCTTC
CDR3 protein: CASSWGTSTEQFF
CDR3 length: 13
J gene: TRBJ2-1
clone size: few
V gene: TRBV5-1
D gene: TRBD2

CDR3 DNA: TGTGCCAGCAGACCCGACCCTGGGAATGAGCAGTTCTTC
CDR3 protein: CASRPDPGNEQFF
CDR3 length: 13
J gene: TRBJ2-1
clone size: few
V gene: TRBV12-3/TRBV12-4
D gene: -

CDR3 DNA: TGTGCCAGTAGCCAGACAGAAATCAATGAGCAGTTCTTC
CDR3 protein: CASSQTEINEQFF
CDR3 length: 13
J gene: TRBJ2-1
clone size: few
V gene: TRBV19
D gene: -

CDR3 DNA: TGCAGTACTATAAAGGACGGAAACACCATATATTTT
CDR3 protein: CSTIKDGNTIYF
CDR3 length: 12
J gene: TRBJ1-3
clone size: -
V gene: TRBV20-1
D gene: -

CDR3 DNA: TGCGCCAGCAGCCAAGCAGTGAACCAGCCCCAGCATTTT
CDR3 protein: CASSQAVNQPQHF
CDR3 length: 13
J gene: TRBJ1-5
clone size: -
V gene: TRBV4-1
D gene: -

CDR3 DNA: TGTGCCAGCAGTCCTTCGGGAGGGCCGGGGGGCACAGATACGCAGTATTTT
CDR3 protein: CASSPSGGPGGTDTQYF
CDR3 length: 17
J gene: TRBJ2-3
clone size: -
V gene: TRBV6-5
D gene: TRBD2

CDR3 DNA: TGTGCCAGCAGCCCCCACTCGAACACTGAAGCTTTCTTT
CDR3 protein: CASSPHSNTEAFF
CDR3 length: 13
J gene: TRBJ1-1
clone size: few
V gene: TRBV3-1
D gene: -

CDR3 DNA: TGTGCCTGGAGCTTGGGGCAAGAGGATACGCAGTATTTT
CDR3 protein: CAWSLGQEDTQYF
CDR3 length: 13
J gene: TRBJ2-3
clone size: -
V gene: TRBV30
D gene: -

CDR3 DNA: TGCGCCAGCAGCTTGGGCCACAGGGACCGTAAAGCAGATACGCAGTATTTT
CDR3 protein: CASSLGHRDRKADTQYF
CDR3 length: 17
J gene: TRBJ2-3
clone size: many
V gene: TRBV5-1
D gene: -

CDR3 DNA: TGCGCCAGCAGCTTGGGGAGGGAGAGGACCTACGAGCAGTACTTC
CDR3 protein: CASSLGRERTYEQYF
CDR3 length: 15
J gene: TRBJ2-7
clone size: -
V gene: TRBV5-1
D gene: -

CDR3 DNA: TGTGCCAGCAGTTTGCGGCAGTCAGAGACCCAGTACTTC
CDR3 protein: CASSLRQSETQYF
CDR3 length: 13
J gene: TRBJ2-5
clone size: -
V gene: TRBV12-3/TRBV12-4
D gene: -

CDR3 DNA: TGTGCCAGCAGCATAAGCGGGGGGGCTTCCTACGAGCAGTACTTC
CDR3 protein: CASSISGGASYEQYF
CDR3 length: 15
J gene: TRBJ2-7
clone size: few
V gene: TRBV7-9
D gene: TRBD2

CDR3 DNA: TGTGCCTGGAGTGTCGGCGGGGTGGAGAATGAGCAGTTCTTC
CDR3 protein: CAWSVGGVENEQFF
CDR3 length: 14
J gene: TRBJ2-1
clone size: -
V gene: TRBV30
D gene: -

CDR3 DNA: TGTGCCACCAGCGCGGCTGGGACAGGGGTTGGCTACACCTTC
CDR3 protein: CATSAAGTGVGYTF
CDR3 length: 14
J gene: TRBJ1-2
clone size: few
V gene: TRBV15
D gene: TRBD1

CDR3 DNA: TGTGCCAGCAGTTTAGCTTTTGGCACTGAAGCTTTCTTT
CDR3 protein: CASSLAFGTEAFF
CDR3 length: 13
J gene: TRBJ1-1
clone size: -
V gene: TRBV12-3/TRBV12-4
D gene: -

CDR3 DNA: TGCGCCAGCAGCTTGGAGTTTCGGGGGGCCGGGCAGTACTTC
CDR3 protein: CASSLEFRGAGQYF
CDR3 length: 14
J gene: TRBJ2-7
clone size: -
V gene: TRBV5-1
D gene: -

CDR3 DNA: TGCGCCAGCAGCGTTAGCGGGGGGCCGGCATCGAACACCGGGGAGCTGTTTTTT
CDR3 protein: CASSVSGGPASNTGELFF
CDR3 length: 18
J gene: TRBJ2-2
clone size: many
V gene: TRBV5-1
D gene: TRBD2

CDR3 DNA: TGTGCCAGCAGCCTACCCGACAGGGGAAGTTCTGAAAAACTGTTTTTT
CDR3 protein: CASSLPDRGSSEKLFF
CDR3 length: 16
J gene: TRBJ1-4
clone size: -
V gene: TRBV5-6
D gene: TRBD1

CDR3 DNA: TGTGCCAGCAGCCCATCCCGGGGGGAGCAGTACTTC
CDR3 protein: CASSPSRGEQYF
CDR3 length: 12
J gene: TRBJ2-7
clone size: many
V gene: TRBV7-2
D gene: -

CDR3 DNA: TGCAGCGTTGAAGATCAGGTGGCCGCGGACCGGGGCTATGGCTACACCTTC
CDR3 protein: CSVEDQVAADRGYGYTF
CDR3 length: 17
J gene: TRBJ1-2
clone size: -
V gene: TRBV29-1
D gene: -

CDR3 DNA: TGCGCCAGCAGCCAAGATCGGGAGGGGACTAGCACAGATACGCAGTATTTT
CDR3 protein: CASSQDREGTSTDTQYF
CDR3 length: 17
J gene: TRBJ2-3
clone size: -
V gene: TRBV4-1
D gene: TRBD2

CDR3 DNA: TGTGCCAGCAGCCAGAACAGGGTTTCTGGGGCCAACGTCCTGACTTTC
CDR3 protein: CASSQNRVSGANVLTF
CDR3 length: 16
J gene: TRBJ2-6
clone size: few
V gene: TRBV7-9
D gene: -

CDR3 DNA: TGTGCCAGCAGCCAACGGACTAGCGGGGGGATGAGCACCGGGGAGCTGTTTTTT
CDR3 protein: CASSQRTSGGMSTGELFF
CDR3 length: 18
J gene: TRBJ2-2
clone size: few
V gene: TRBV3-1
D gene: TRBD2